This is a list of T cell receptor beta chains from one sample in a study of T cell responses to AZD1222 COVID-19 vaccine. Here immunoSEQ multiplex PCR was the method, and the copy in TCRdb shows in-frame clones only, minus some. The sample records 110,000 to 150,000 clones, approximately 91% being singletons. Specimen: peripheral blood, collected 28 days after the second AZD1222 dose. These receptors came from an adult who received the AZD1222 COVID-19 vaccine. CDR3s include the opening cysteine and the closing phenylalanine or tryptophan. A D gene is named only where the DNA matches it firmly. Not all rows give a size; the values are once, few, many and, for expanded clones, a class.

size	J	V	D	DNA	CDR3
-	TRBJ1-2	TRBV5-1	TRBD1	TGCGCCAGCAGCCAACACCTTCCCGGGACAGCGTTCTATGGCTACACCTTC	CASSQHLPGTAFYGYTF
once	TRBJ2-5	TRBV7-9	-	TGTGCCAGCAGCTTATCTAGCTCTCAAGAGACCCAGTACTTC	CASSLSSSQETQYF
-	TRBJ2-1	TRBV7-3	TRBD1	TGTGCCAGCAGCAAGGGACAGGGGGTTTACAATGAGCAGTTCTTC	CASSKGQGVYNEQFF
-	TRBJ1-3	TRBV15	TRBD1	TGTGCCACCAGCCGCCCGACAGGGCCTGGAAACACCATATATTTT	CATSRPTGPGNTIYF
-	TRBJ2-7	TRBV30	-	TGTGCCTGGAGTGTAAACCAGGTGGCCGAGCAGTACTTC	CAWSVNQVAEQYF
-	TRBJ2-5	TRBV27	-	TGTGCCAGCAAATTATTTTGGGGAAAAGAGACCCAGTACTTC	CASKLFWGKETQYF
-	TRBJ2-2	TRBV9	-	TGTGCCAGCAGCGTAGTAACAGGAATTAACACCGGGGAGCTGTTTTTT	CASSVVTGINTGELFF
many	TRBJ2-1	TRBV7-3	-	TGTGCCAGCAGCGGGAGCTCCTACAATGAGCAGTTCTTC	CASSGSSYNEQFF
-	TRBJ1-1	TRBV7-2	-	TGTGCCAGCAGCTTAACCGGAGGAAAGGGAACTGAAGCTTTCTTT	CASSLTGGKGTEAFF
-	TRBJ2-5	TRBV11-2	TRBD2	TGTGCCAGCAGCCTCAGTCCGGGACTAGCGTTAGAGACCCAGTACTTC	CASSLSPGLALETQYF
few	TRBJ2-7	TRBV7-9	-	TGTGCCAGCACCTTCGGGACAACCGAATACGAGCAGTACTTC	CASTFGTTEYEQYF
-	TRBJ1-1	TRBV6-1	-	TGTGCCAGCAGTGACAGAGCTGAAGCTTTCTTT	CASSDRAEAFF
-	TRBJ2-6	TRBV5-6	-	TGTGCCAGCAGCTGGAGTCAGGGGTCTGGGGCCAACGTCCTGACTTTC	CASSWSQGSGANVLTF
-	TRBJ2-4	TRBV19	-	TGTGCCAGTAGTATTAGTCTAGGGCTAGCCAAAAACATTCAGTACTTC	CASSISLGLAKNIQYF
-	TRBJ1-2	TRBV18	-	TGTGCCAGCTCGGTTAAGGATGGCTACACCTTC	CASSVKDGYTF
once	TRBJ2-2	TRBV18	-	TGTGCCAGCTCACCGCTGATCAGGGGAAACACCGGGGAGCTGTTTTTT	CASSPLIRGNTGELFF
-	TRBJ2-2	TRBV2	TRBD1	TGTGCCAGCAGTGAACTTTGGCCGGGACAGGGGTCATACACCGGGGAGCTGTTTTTT	CASSELWPGQGSYTGELFF
-	TRBJ1-5	TRBV5-5	-	TGTGCCAGCAGCTTCGGGACTCTCAATCAGCCCCAGCATTTT	CASSFGTLNQPQHF
-	TRBJ1-6	TRBV9	TRBD1	TGTGCCAGCAGCGTAGCAGGGGGCAATAATTCACCCCTCCACTTT	CASSVAGGNNSPLHF
-	TRBJ1-1	TRBV19	-	TGTGCCAGTAGTTCCCCAGGGTCATTCACTGAAGCTTTCTTT	CASSSPGSFTEAFF
once	TRBJ1-3	TRBV10-1	-	TGCGCCAGCAGTGAGTGGCGGGAGGGGCCTGGAAACACCATATATTTT	CASSEWREGPGNTIYF
once	TRBJ2-5	TRBV2	TRBD1	TGTGCCAGCAGTGAGGGACAGGGGGGTTTGGAGACCCAGTACTTC	CASSEGQGGLETQYF
-	TRBJ2-2	TRBV14	TRBD1	TGTGCCAGCAGCCAGCTGGGACAGGGAGCCGGGGAGCTGTTTTTT	CASSQLGQGAGELFF
-	TRBJ2-1	TRBV7-9	TRBD2	TGTGCCAGCAGCCCAGCTAGCGGGAGCTCCTACAATGAGCAGTTCTTC	CASSPASGSSYNEQFF
-	TRBJ1-5	TRBV19	-	TGTGCCAGTACAACTGGCAATCAGCCCCAGCATTTT	CASTTGNQPQHF
-	TRBJ2-3	TRBV30	-	TGTGCCTGGAGTGAGGGGGTTACTGGCACAGATACGCAGTATTTT	CAWSEGVTGTDTQYF
once	TRBJ1-2	TRBV9	-	TGTGCCAGCAGCGTAGGACAGCAAGGCTACACCTTC	CASSVGQQGYTF
-	TRBJ2-1	TRBV6-6	-	TGTGCCAGCTCTTTAGGGGGGGCCGAGTTCTTC	CASSLGGAEFF
-	TRBJ1-1	TRBV6-5	-	TGTGCCAGCACCAGCGACAGTGAAGCTTTCTTT	CASTSDSEAFF
once	TRBJ2-7	TRBV19	-	TGTGCCAGTAGTATAGACAGGACAAGACACTACGAGCAGTACTTC	CASSIDRTRHYEQYF
-	TRBJ1-1	TRBV6-5	-	TGTGCCAGCAGTTACTCCGCAGACACTGAAGCTTTCTTT	CASSYSADTEAFF
-	TRBJ1-6	TRBV4-1	-	TGCGCCAGCAGCCAAACACAGGGAGGCAATTCACCCCTCCACTTT	CASSQTQGGNSPLHF
-	TRBJ2-2	TRBV6-2/TRBV6-3	TRBD2	TGTGCCAGCAGTTACAACCGTGAGCGGGAGGGGGCCGGGGAGCTGTTTTTT	CASSYNREREGAGELFF
-	TRBJ1-1	TRBV18	TRBD1	TGTGCCAGCTCACCAGTCCAGGGGGCGAGGACTGAAGCTTTCTTT	CASSPVQGARTEAFF
-	TRBJ1-2	TRBV2	TRBD1	TGTGCCAGCAGTGATAGAGGGGGCGCCGGTGGCTACACCTTC	CASSDRGGAGGYTF
-	TRBJ1-6	TRBV12-3/TRBV12-4	-	TGTGCCAGCAGCGGACGGGGCACATCACCCCTCCACTTT	CASSGRGTSPLHF
-	TRBJ2-7	TRBV5-1	-	TGCGCCAGCAGCTTGAAGAGGGGTCCTTACGAGCAGTACTTC	CASSLKRGPYEQYF
-	TRBJ2-5	TRBV7-8	TRBD2	TGTGCCAGCAGCTTCATAGCGGGAGTCGGTGAGACCCAGTACTTC	CASSFIAGVGETQYF
-	TRBJ1-6	TRBV9	-	TGTGCCAGCAGCGTAGCAAGAGGGGGTAATTCACCCCTCCACTTT	CASSVARGGNSPLHF
-	TRBJ1-2	TRBV4-1	TRBD1	TGCGCCAGCAGCCTCGGACAGGGTACTAACTATGGCTACACCTTC	CASSLGQGTNYGYTF
-	TRBJ2-7	TRBV9	TRBD2	TGTGCCAGCAGCGTGGGACTAGCGGGCCAGTCCTACGAGCAGTACTTC	CASSVGLAGQSYEQYF
once	TRBJ2-7	TRBV2	TRBD1	TGTGCCAGCAAGGGACAGGGCTACGAGCAGTACTTC	CASKGQGYEQYF
-	TRBJ2-2	TRBV7-2	TRBD2	TGTGCCAGCAGCTTAGAACTAGCGGGGACCGGGGAGCTGTTTTTT	CASSLELAGTGELFF
-	TRBJ2-1	TRBV15	-	TGTGCCACCAGCAGAGATCGCGGCGGAGGCTCCTACAATGAGCAGTTCTTC	CATSRDRGGGSYNEQFF
once	TRBJ2-3	TRBV4-2	-	TGTGCCAGCACCCCCACCGGGGGAGGAGAGACAGATACGCAGTATTTT	CASTPTGGGETDTQYF
once	TRBJ1-3	TRBV19	-	TGTGCCAGTACCCATCGGGGCTCTGGAAACACCATATATTTT	CASTHRGSGNTIYF
-	TRBJ1-1	TRBV30	-	TGTGCCTGGAGGATACAGGGATCCTCGGGGACTGAAGCTTTCTTT	CAWRIQGSSGTEAFF
-	TRBJ2-7	TRBV11-2	-	TGTGCCAGCAGCCAAACCCGGACCACTTCAGAGCAGTACTTC	CASSQTRTTSEQYF
-	TRBJ1-2	TRBV27	-	TGTGCCAGCAGTGTATCAGGGAGCAACTATGGCTACACCTTC	CASSVSGSNYGYTF
-	TRBJ2-2	TRBV9	TRBD2	TGTGCCAGCAGCCTCGGACTAGCTAACACCGGGGAGCTGTTTTTT	CASSLGLANTGELFF
-	TRBJ1-2	TRBV5-4	TRBD1	TGTGCCAGCAGCCCCGGGACAGGGTCTAACTATGGCTACACCTTC	CASSPGTGSNYGYTF
-	TRBJ1-4	TRBV5-5	-	TGTGCCAGCAGCTTGGTGGGGGGGACTAATGAAAAACTGTTTTTT	CASSLVGGTNEKLFF
-	TRBJ1-6	TRBV7-9	-	TGTGCCAGCAGCTTAGACCCTCTAGGGTCACCCCTCCACTTT	CASSLDPLGSPLHF
-	TRBJ2-5	TRBV7-8	-	TGTGCCAGCAGCTTAGATCGGGTGGGGACCCAGTACTTC	CASSLDRVGTQYF